One and the same sample provided the 5 T cell receptor beta chains below, sequenced in a study of T cell responses to AZD1222 COVID-19 vaccine. The protocol was immunoSEQ multiplex PCR, while the TCRdb copy is restricted to in-frame clones and leaves out a portion. The sample records roughly 150,000 clones, 70% to 90% being singletons. This material consisted of peripheral blood, taken on day 0 of MenACWY control vaccination. These TCRs come from an adult in good health.

This clone was detected once. The chain recombines TRBV2 with TRBJ1-5; D is undetermined. The CDR3 consists of 14 residues. Between the trimmed V and J ends, which lost 4 bases and 7 bases, there was a span of 14 bases. CDR1 is SNHLY and CDR2 is FYNNEI in the germline V gene. CDR3 sequence reads: CASSVTNSWQPQHF. The CDR3 DNA reads as TGTGCCAGCAGTGTGACAAACTCGTGGCAGCCCCAGCATTTT.

The chain has TRBV5-6 and TRBJ2-7; 8 bases map to TRBD1. The ends lost 4 bases at V and 3 bases at J; junction bases unmatched: 9. The CDR3 covers 15 residues. CDR1 SGHDT and CDR2 YYEEEE come from the germline V gene. CDR3 protein: CASSPHLTGDYEQYF. The CDR3 DNA reads TGTGCCAGCAGCCCCCACCTGACAGGGGACTACGAGCAGTACTTC.

V is TRBV7-2 and J is TRBJ2-3; tentative D call: TRBD1 (5 bases). V lost 6 bases and J 3 bases, leaving 19 bases between the germline ends. The CDR3 is 16 residues long. Germline CDR1 reads SGHTA; CDR2 reads FQGNSA. CDR3 amino acids: CASSPPGGRVTDTQYF. Written as DNA, the CDR3 is TGTGCCAGCAGTCCCCCAGGTGGCAGGGTGACAGATACGCAGTATTTT.

This chain uses TRBV6-2 or TRBV6-3 with TRBJ2-4; D unresolved. Germline loops: CDR1 MNHEY, CDR2 SVGEGT. The ends were cut back, 4 bases at V and 0 bases at J, with 4 bases in the middle. CDR3 size: 13 residues. This chain's CDR3 is CASSLLAKNIQYF. The DNA of the CDR3 is TGTGCCAGCAGTTTACTAGCCAAAAACATTCAGTACTTC.

V and J are TRBV9 and TRBJ2-7, with 7 nucleotides matching TRBD1. The germline gives CDR1 SGDLS, CDR2 YYNGEE. The trim removed 1 base at V and 7 bases at J, leaving 2 bases unmatched. This CDR3 is 12 amino acids long. The DNA for the CDR3 is TGTGCCAGCAGCGTAACGGACAGGGAGCAGTACTTC. Translating it yields CASSVTDREQYF.